The rows below give T cell receptor beta chains drawn from one sample of a study of CD8 T cells in Susac syndrome. TCRdb fed the immunoSEQ multiplex PCR reads into MiXCR, producing one record per CDR3 protein. The sample yields approximately 120,000 distinct CDR3 sequences, approximately 95% seen once. The sample comprised CD8+ T cells from PBMCs. Every receptor here comes from a human donor with multiple sclerosis. The CDR3 runs from the conserved cysteine through the conserved F or W. The D gene is left open where the match is weak. Size is omitted from some rows. Given values are once, few, many or a class for expanded clones.

>TRBD2|TRBV5-1|NA|TRBJ2-1
TGCGCCAGCAGCTTGGAACTAGCGGGTTGGGATGAGCAGTTCTTC
CASSLELAGWDEQFF
>NA|TRBV15|NA|TRBJ2-1
TGTGCCACCAGCAGAGATCCAGGAGGGAGCTCCTACAATGAGCAGTTCTTC
CATSRDPGGSSYNEQFF
>NA|TRBV7-8|once|TRBJ2-1
TGTGCCAGCAGCTTAGTGGATGGCGGCAGGGCATCCTTGCGGTTCTTC
CASSLVDGGRASLRFF
>NA|TRBV2|NA|TRBJ2-2
TGTGCCAGCAGTCCCCATAGGCCGGGAGCGAACACCGGGGAGCTGTTTTTT
CASSPHRPGANTGELFF
>NA|TRBV27|NA|TRBJ1-1
TGTGCCAGCAGTTTATCCCGCGGGAACACTGAAGCTTTCTTT
CASSLSRGNTEAFF
>NA|TRBV12-3/TRBV12-4|NA|TRBJ2-1
TGTGCCAGCGGGCCCCCCACGTACAATGAGCAGTTCTTC
CASGPPTYNEQFF
>TRBD2|TRBV10-3|NA|TRBJ2-1
TGTGCCATCAGTGAGGCGGGAGATTCCTACAATGAGCAGTTCTTC
CAISEAGDSYNEQFF
>TRBD2|TRBV10-3|NA|TRBJ2-1
TGTGCCATCAGTGAGCCCTCGGTTAAAGCGGGGATTTACAATGAGCAGTTCTTC
CAISEPSVKAGIYNEQFF
>NA|TRBV2|NA|TRBJ2-3
TGTGCCAGCAGACTCACAGATACGCAGTATTTT
CASRLTDTQYF
>NA|TRBV20-1|NA|TRBJ2-1
TGCAGTGCTAGAGAAATGACGTTATACAATGAGCAGTTCTTC
CSAREMTLYNEQFF
>NA|TRBV6-2/TRBV6-3|NA|TRBJ1-3
TGTGCCAGCAGTTCCTCTCCGACAGAAGGAAACACCATATATTTT
CASSSSPTEGNTIYF
>NA|TRBV6-6|NA|TRBJ2-1
TGTGCCAGCAGTTACCTTCGACGGGCGGATGAGCAGTTCTTC
CASSYLRRADEQFF
>NA|TRBV19|NA|TRBJ2-1
TGTGCCAGTAGTATAGGGGGGAATGAGCAGTTCTTC
CASSIGGNEQFF
>NA|TRBV4-2|NA|TRBJ2-7
TGTGCCAGCAGCCCTTGGGACTCGAGCTCCTACGAGCAGTACTTC
CASSPWDSSSYEQYF
>NA|TRBV3-1|NA|TRBJ1-5
TGTGCCAGCAGCCAAGGTTCAGGGAGGTTCGTGGATCAGCCCCAGCATTTT
CASSQGSGRFVDQPQHF
>NA|TRBV30|once|TRBJ2-1
TGTGCCTGGAGTGTACCGGGGGCCGAGCGCGAGCAGTTCTTC
CAWSVPGAEREQFF
>NA|TRBV2|NA|TRBJ1-2
TGTGCCAGCAGTGAAGTGTACTCCGGACAGACCTATGGCTACACCTTC
CASSEVYSGQTYGYTF
>TRBD2|TRBV9|NA|TRBJ2-5
TGTGCCAGCAGCGGGCGACCGGGACTAGCGGACCAAGAGACCCAGTACTTC
CASSGRPGLADQETQYF
>NA|TRBV20-1|NA|TRBJ2-3
TGCAGTGCCCCCCCCTTGGGGAGACGCACAGATACGCAGTATTTT
CSAPPLGRRTDTQYF
>TRBD2|TRBV27|few|TRBJ2-7
TGTGCCAGCAGTTTGGGCGGGGGAATGCGGTACGAGCAGTACTTC
CASSLGGGMRYEQYF
>TRBD2|TRBV10-1|NA|TRBJ2-2
TGCGCCAGCAGTGAACGCGGGGGTCCCCGGACCGGGGAGCTGTTTTTT
CASSERGGPRTGELFF
>NA|TRBV12-5|NA|TRBJ2-2
TGTGCTAGTGGTCCGGAAAGTCGGACCGGGGAGCTGTTTTTT
CASGPESRTGELFF